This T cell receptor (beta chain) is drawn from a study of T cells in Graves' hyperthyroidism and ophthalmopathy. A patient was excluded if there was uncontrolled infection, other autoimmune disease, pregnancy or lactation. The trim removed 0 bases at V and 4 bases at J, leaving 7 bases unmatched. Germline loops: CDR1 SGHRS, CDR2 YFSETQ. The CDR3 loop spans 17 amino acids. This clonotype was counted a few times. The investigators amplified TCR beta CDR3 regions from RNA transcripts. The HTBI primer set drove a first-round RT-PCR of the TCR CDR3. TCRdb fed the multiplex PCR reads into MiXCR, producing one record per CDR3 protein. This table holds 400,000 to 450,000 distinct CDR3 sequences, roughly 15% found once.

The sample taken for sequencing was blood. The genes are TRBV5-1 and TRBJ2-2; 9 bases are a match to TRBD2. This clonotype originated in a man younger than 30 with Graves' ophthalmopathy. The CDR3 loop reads CASSLAWPSGTTGELFF. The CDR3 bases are TGCGCCAGCAGCTTGGCTTGGCCTAGCGGGACCACCGGGGAGCTGTTTTTT.